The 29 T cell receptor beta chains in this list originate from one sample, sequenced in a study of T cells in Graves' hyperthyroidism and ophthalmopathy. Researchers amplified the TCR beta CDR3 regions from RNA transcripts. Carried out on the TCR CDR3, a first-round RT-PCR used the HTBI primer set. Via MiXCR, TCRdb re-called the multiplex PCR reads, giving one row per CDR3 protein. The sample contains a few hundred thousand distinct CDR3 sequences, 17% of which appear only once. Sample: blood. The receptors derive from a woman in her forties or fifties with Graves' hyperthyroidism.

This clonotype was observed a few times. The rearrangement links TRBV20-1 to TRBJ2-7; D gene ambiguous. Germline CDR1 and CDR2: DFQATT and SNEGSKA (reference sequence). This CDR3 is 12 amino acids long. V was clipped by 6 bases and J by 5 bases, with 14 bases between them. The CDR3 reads CSAVGLRDEQYF. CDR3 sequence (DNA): TGCAGTGCAGTCGGGCTCCGGGACGAGCAGTACTTC.

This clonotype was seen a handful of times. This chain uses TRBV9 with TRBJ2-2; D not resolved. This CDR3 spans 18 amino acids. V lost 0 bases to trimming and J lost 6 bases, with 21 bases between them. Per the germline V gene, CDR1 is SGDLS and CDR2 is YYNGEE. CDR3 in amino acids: CASSVGLGKSNNPGELFF. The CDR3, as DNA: TGTGCCAGCAGCGTAGGTCTTGGGAAGTCCAACAACCCCGGGGAGCTGTTTTTT.

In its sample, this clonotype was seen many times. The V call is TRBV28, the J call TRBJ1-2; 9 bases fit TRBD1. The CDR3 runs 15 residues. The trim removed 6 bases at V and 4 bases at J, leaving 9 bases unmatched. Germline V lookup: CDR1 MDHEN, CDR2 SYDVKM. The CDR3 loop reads CASSLGTGLRYGYTF. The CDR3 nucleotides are TGTGCCAGCAGCCTAGGGACAGGGTTGCGCTATGGCTACACCTTC.

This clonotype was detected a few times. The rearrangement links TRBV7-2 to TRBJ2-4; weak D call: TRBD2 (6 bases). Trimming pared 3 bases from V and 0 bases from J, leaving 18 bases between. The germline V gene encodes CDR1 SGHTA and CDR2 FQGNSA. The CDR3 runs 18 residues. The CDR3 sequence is CASSLAEGLGVAKNIQYF. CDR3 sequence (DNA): TGTGCCAGCAGCTTGGCGGAGGGTTTAGGTGTAGCCAAAAACATTCAGTACTTC.

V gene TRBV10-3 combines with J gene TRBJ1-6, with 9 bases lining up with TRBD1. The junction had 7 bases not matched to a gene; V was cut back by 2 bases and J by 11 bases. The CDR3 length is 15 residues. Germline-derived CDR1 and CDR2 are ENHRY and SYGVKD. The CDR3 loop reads CAISERGQGSPPLHF. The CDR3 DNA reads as TGTGCCATCAGTGAGAGGGGACAGGGATCGCCACCCCTCCACTTT.

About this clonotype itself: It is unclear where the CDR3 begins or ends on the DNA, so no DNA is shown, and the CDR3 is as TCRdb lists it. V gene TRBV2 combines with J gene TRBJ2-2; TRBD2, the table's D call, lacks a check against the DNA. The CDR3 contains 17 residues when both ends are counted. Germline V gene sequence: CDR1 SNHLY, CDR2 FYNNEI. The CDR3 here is CASTSAAGGPGTGELFF.

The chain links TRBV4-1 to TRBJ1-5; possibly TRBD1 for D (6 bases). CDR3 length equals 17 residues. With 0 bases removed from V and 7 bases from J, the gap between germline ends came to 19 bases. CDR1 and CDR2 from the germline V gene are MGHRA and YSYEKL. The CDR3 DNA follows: TGCGCCAGCAGCCAAGATCGGATGGGGGCACAGTACCAGCCCCAGCATTTT. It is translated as CASSQDRMGAQYQPQHF.

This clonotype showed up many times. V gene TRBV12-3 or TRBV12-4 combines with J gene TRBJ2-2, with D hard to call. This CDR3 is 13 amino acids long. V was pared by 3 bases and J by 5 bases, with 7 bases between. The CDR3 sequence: CASSFSLTGELFF. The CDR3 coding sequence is TGTGCCAGCAGTTTTTCCTTGACCGGGGAGCTGTTTTTT.

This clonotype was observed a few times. CDR3 bases: TGTGCCAGCAGCCAGGCATGGGGGGCTGAAAAACTGTTTTTT. This encodes CASSQAWGAEKLFF. This rearrangement joins TRBV14 to TRBJ1-4; D is possibly TRBD1 (6 bases). The V end was cut by 3 bases, the J end by 7 bases, with 12 bases between. The CDR3 sequence is 14 residues long. Germline V gene lookup returns CDR1 SGHDN and CDR2 FVKESK.

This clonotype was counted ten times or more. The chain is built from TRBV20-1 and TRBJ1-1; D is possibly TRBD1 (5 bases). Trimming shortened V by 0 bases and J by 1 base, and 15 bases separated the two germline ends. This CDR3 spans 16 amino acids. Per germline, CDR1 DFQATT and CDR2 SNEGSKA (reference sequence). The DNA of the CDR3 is TGCAGTGCTAGAGATAGGGACGAAGGGAAGAACACTGAAGCTTTCTTT. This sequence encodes CSARDRDEGKNTEAFF.

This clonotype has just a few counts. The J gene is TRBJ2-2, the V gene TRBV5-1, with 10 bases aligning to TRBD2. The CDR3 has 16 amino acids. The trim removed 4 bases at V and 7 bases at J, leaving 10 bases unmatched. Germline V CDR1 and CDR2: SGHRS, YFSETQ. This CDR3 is CASSAGSGRAFGELFF. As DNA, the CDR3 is TGCGCCAGCAGCGCTGGCAGCGGGAGGGCCTTCGGGGAGCTGTTTTTT.

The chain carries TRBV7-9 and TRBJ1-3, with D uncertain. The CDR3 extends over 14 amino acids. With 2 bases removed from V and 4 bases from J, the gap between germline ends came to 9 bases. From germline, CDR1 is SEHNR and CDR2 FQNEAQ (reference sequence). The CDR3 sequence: CASSLTLPGNTIYF. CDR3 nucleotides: TGTGCCAGCAGCTTAACCTTGCCGGGAAACACCATATATTTT.

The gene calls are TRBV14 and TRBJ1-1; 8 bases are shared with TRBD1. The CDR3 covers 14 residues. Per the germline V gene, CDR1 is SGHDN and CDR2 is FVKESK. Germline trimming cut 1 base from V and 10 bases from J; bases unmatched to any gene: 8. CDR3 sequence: CASSQGTGWFGAFF. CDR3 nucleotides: TGTGCCAGCAGCCAAGGGACAGGGTGGTTTGGAGCTTTCTTT.

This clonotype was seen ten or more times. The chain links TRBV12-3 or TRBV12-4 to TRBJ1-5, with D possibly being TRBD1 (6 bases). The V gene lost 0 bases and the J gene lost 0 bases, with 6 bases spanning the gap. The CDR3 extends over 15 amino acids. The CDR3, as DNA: TGTGCCAGCAGTTTAGCAGGGGGTAGCAATCAGCCCCAGCATTTT. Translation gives CASSLAGGSNQPQHF.

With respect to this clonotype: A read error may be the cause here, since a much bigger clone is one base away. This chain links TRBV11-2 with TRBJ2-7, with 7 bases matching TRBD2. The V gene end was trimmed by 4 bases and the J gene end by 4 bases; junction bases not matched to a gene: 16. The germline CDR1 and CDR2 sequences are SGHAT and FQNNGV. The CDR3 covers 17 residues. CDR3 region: CASSSAGSNWLSYEQYF. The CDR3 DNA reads TGTGCCAGCAGCTCAGCGGGATCGAATTGGCTTAGTTACGAGCAGTACTTC.

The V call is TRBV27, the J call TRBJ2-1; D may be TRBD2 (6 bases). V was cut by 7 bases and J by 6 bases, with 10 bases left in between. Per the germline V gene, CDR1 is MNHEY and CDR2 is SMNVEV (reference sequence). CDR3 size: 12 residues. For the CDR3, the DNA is TGTGCCAGCACACGGGGGTCCAATGAGCAGTTCTTC. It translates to CASTRGSNEQFF.

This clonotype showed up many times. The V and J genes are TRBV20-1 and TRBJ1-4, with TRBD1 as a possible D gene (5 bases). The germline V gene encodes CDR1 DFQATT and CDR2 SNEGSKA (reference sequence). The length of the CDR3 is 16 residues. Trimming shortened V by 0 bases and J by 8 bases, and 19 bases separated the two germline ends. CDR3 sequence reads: CSARDLMAGRVEKLFF. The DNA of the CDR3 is TGCAGTGCTAGAGATCTGATGGCAGGGAGGGTCGAAAAACTGTTTTTT.

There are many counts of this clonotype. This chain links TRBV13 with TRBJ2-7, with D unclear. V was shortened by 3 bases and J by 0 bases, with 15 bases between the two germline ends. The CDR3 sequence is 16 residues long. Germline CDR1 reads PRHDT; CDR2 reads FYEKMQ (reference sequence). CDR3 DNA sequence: TGTGCCAGCAGCTTGGGTATCGGGTCCTCCTCCTACGAGCAGTACTTC. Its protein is CASSLGIGSSSYEQYF.

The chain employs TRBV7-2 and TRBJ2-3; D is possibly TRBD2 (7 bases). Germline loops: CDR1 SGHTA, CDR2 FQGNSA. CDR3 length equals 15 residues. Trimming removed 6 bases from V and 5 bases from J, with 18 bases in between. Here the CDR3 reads CASRPSVGGGDTQYF. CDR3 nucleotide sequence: TGTGCCAGCAGACCCTCGGTGGGAGGGGGAGATACGCAGTATTTT.

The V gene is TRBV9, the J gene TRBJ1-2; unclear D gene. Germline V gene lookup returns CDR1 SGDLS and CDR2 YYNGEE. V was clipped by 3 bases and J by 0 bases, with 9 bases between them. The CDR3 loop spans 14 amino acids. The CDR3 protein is CASSAGGANYGYTF. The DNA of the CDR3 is TGTGCCAGCAGCGCGGGAGGTGCTAACTATGGCTACACCTTC.

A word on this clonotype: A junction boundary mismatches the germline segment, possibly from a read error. The chain's CDR3 is CGARDLRAGYTF. The CDR3 DNA reads as TGCGGTGCTAGAGATTTGAGGGCTGGCTACACCTTC. The chain recombines TRBV20-1 with TRBJ1-2; D call uncertain. From germline, CDR1 is DFQATT and CDR2 SNEGSKA (reference sequence). This CDR3 comprises 12 residues.

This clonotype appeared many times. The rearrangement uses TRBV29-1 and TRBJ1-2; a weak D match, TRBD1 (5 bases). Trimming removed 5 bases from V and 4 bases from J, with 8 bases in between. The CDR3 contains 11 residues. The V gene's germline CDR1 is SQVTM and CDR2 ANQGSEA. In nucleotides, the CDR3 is TGCAGCGTTCAGGGTCCCTATGGCTACACCTTC. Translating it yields CSVQGPYGYTF.

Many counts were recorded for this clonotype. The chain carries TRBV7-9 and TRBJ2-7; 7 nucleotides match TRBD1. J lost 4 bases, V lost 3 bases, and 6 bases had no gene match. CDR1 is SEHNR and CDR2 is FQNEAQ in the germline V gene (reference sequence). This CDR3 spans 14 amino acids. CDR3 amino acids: CASSFQDRRYEQYF. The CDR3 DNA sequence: TGTGCCAGCAGCTTCCAGGACAGGAGGTACGAGCAGTACTTC.

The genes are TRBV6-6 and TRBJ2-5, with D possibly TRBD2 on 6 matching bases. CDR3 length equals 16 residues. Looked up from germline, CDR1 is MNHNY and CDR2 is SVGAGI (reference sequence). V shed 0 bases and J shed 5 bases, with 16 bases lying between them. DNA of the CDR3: TGTGCCAGCAGTTACTCGGCAGGGTTGGAGGGGGAGACCCAGTACTTC. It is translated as CASSYSAGLEGETQYF.

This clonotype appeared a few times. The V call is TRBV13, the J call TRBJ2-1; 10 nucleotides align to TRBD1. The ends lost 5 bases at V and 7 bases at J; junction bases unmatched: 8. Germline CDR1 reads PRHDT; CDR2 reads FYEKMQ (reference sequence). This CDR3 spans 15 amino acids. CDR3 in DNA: TGTGCCAGCAGCGGGGGACAGGGGACGACAAATGAGCAGTTCTTC. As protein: CASSGGQGTTNEQFF.

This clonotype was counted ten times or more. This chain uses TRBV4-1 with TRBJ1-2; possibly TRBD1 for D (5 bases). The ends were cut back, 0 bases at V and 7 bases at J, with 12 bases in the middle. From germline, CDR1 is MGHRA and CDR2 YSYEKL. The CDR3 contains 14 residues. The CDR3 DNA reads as TGCGCCAGCAGCCAAGATCGAGGGACGAGTGGCTACACCTTC. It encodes CASSQDRGTSGYTF.

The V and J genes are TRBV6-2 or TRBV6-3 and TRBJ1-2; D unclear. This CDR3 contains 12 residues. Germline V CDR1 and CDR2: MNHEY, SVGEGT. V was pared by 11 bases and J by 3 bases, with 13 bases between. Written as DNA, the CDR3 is TGTGCCGCCGGACGAGGGTACTATGGCTACACCTTC. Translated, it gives CAAGRGYYGYTF.

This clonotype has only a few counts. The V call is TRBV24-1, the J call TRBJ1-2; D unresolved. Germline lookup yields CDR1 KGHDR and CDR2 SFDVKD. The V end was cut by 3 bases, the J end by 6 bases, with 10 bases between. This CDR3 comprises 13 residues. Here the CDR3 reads CATSDRGRNGYTF. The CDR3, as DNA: TGTGCCACCAGTGATCGCGGACGGAATGGCTACACCTTC.

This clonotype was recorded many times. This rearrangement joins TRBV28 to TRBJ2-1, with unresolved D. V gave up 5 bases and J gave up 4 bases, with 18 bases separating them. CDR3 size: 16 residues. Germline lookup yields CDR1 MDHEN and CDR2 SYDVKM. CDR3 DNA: TGTGCCAGCAGTCCCCTCAAGCTGTTTGGGTACAATGAGCAGTTCTTC. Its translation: CASSPLKLFGYNEQFF. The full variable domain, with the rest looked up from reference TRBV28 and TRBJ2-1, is DVKVTQSSRYLVKRTGEKVFLECVQDMDHENMFWYRQDPGLGLRLIYFSYDVKMKEKGDIPEGYSVSREKKERFSLILESASTNQTSMYLCASSPLKLFGYNEQFFGPGTRLTVL.